This TCR beta chain is drawn from a study of blood T cell repertoires in COVID-19. Study context: Whether acute or convalescent, the COVID-19 samples came from the United States, Italy and Spain. PBMCs, B-cell-depleted T cells, or T cells provided the cDNA or gDNA that made up the material.

How the authors handled the data: Estimation of nucleated cell counts was performed using reference gene primer amplification. Clones were sequenced by immunoSEQ multiplex PCR, and TCRdb holds only the in-frame ones, with some missing. V and J calls and clone size are those listed in that table; D and trimming were worked out from the DNA. The sample consists of about 140,000 clones, 84% of them appearing once. The CDR3 covers 13 residues. V was pared by 3 bases and J by 2 bases, with 8 bases between. Germline V gene data show CDR1 as SGHVS and CDR2 as FNYEAQ. Sequencing input: peripheral blood. The chain joins TRBV7-6 to TRBJ2-7; D might be TRBD1 (5 bases). The receptor was derived from a human donor in a cohort sampled during active COVID-19. For the CDR3, the DNA is TGTGCCAGCAGCTTGGACACCCCCTACGAGCAGTACTTC. It encodes CASSLDTPYEQYF. The full variable domain, in which reference TRBV7-6 and TRBJ2-7 provide the parts outside the CDR3, is GAGVSQSPRYKVTKRGQDVALRCDPISGHVSLYWYRQALGQGPEFLTYFNYEAQQDKSGLPNDRFSAERPEGSISTLTIQRTEQRDSAMYRCASSLDTPYEQYFGPGTRLTVT.